Presented here are 19 T cell receptor beta chains from one specimen sequenced in a study of blood T cell repertoires in COVID-19. The repertoire was sequenced with immunoSEQ multiplex PCR; TCRdb's copy has only in-frame clones and lacks some. The data show over 90,000 clones, under 90% seen once. Material for sequencing was peripheral blood. These receptors came from a human donor in a cohort sampled during active or convalescent COVID-19.

V is TRBV19 and J is TRBJ1-3, with D possibly matching TRBD1 (6 bases). Trimming removed 8 bases at V and 2 bases at J, with 16 bases between. The CDR3 is 15 amino acids. Germline CDR1 and CDR2: LNHDA and SQIVND (reference sequence). The CDR3, as DNA: TGTGCCAGTGCCCTGGGGGGGCCTCCTGGAAACACCATATATTTT. Amino acid sequence: CASALGGPPGNTIYF.

J is TRBJ2-7 and V is TRBV11-3; 12 bases are a match to TRBD1. This CDR3 contains 18 residues. V lost 5 bases to trimming and J lost 2 bases; unmatched junction nucleotides: 13. CDR1 is SGHNT and CDR2 is YENEEA in the germline V gene. The CDR3 loop is CASSKPGQGARVAYEQYF. The CDR3 DNA follows: TGTGCCAGCAGCAAACCGGGACAGGGGGCGCGGGTAGCCTACGAGCAGTACTTC.

The rearrangement uses TRBV5-5 and TRBJ1-5; D is undetermined. The V end lost 3 bases, the J end lost 5 bases, and 9 bases lay between the germline ends. Germline CDR1 SGHKS, CDR2 YYEKEE (reference sequence). The CDR3 spans 13 residues. The CDR3 sequence is CASSYKRDQPQHF. The DNA of the CDR3 is TGTGCCAGCAGCTATAAGCGGGATCAGCCCCAGCATTTT.

The chain employs TRBV2 and TRBJ1-5; D is uncertain. Germline values: CDR1 SNHLY, CDR2 FYNNEI. CDR3 length equals 15 residues. V was shortened by 1 base and J by 6 bases, with 13 bases between the two germline ends. CDR3 region: CASSEGATQVQPQHF. The CDR3 DNA reads as TGTGCCAGCAGTGAAGGAGCTACTCAAGTTCAGCCCCAGCATTTT. The complete variable domain, with remaining parts taken from reference TRBV2 and TRBJ1-5, reads EPEVTQTPSHQVTQMGQEVILRCVPISNHLYFYWYRQILGQKVEFLVSFYNNEISEKSEIFDDQFSVERPDGSNFTLKIRSTKLEDSAMYFCASSEGATQVQPQHFGDGTRLSIL.

The rearrangement joins TRBV5-1 to TRBJ2-3, with 9 bases that match TRBD2. Unmatched junction bases numbered 6, after V lost 1 base and J lost 6 bases. Germline CDR1 is SGHRS and CDR2 is YFSETQ. The length of the CDR3 is 15 residues. The CDR3 reads CASSLTLAGTDTQYF. The CDR3 region has the DNA TGCGCCAGCAGCTTGACCCTAGCGGGGACTGATACGCAGTATTTT.

This clone was observed a few times. The CDR3 sequence: CASSRNPGTQNEKLFF. The CDR3 DNA sequence: TGTGCCAGTAGTCGAAATCCCGGGACACAAAATGAAAAACTGTTTTTT. This chain links TRBV19 with TRBJ1-4; weak D call: TRBD1 (6 bases). Germline V gives CDR1 LNHDA, CDR2 SQIVND (reference sequence). Trimming took 5 bases from V and 5 from J, leaving 18 bases between them. This CDR3 spans 16 amino acids.

The V gene is TRBV24-1, the J gene TRBJ2-3, with D maybe TRBD1 (6 bases). V gave up 3 bases and J gave up 3 bases, with 15 bases separating them. Germline CDR1 is KGHDR and CDR2 is SFDVKD. CDR3 size: 16 residues. CDR3 region: CATSDPQGDRTDTQYF. As DNA, the CDR3 is TGTGCCACCAGTGATCCACAGGGTGATCGGACAGATACGCAGTATTTT.

The chain recombines TRBV6-5 with TRBJ1-1; 9 bases align to TRBD1. This CDR3 comprises 14 residues. V dropped 6 bases and J dropped 3; count of bases not matched to a gene: 5. Germline V gives CDR1 MNHEY, CDR2 SVGAGI. The CDR3 loop is CASRPGQGDTEAFF. CDR3 sequence (DNA): TGTGCCAGCAGGCCGGGACAGGGAGACACTGAAGCTTTCTTT.

V and J are TRBV9 and TRBJ2-1, with 12 positions matching TRBD2. J lost 6 bases, V lost 3 bases, and 4 bases had no gene match. Germline lookup yields CDR1 SGDLS and CDR2 YYNGEE. The CDR3 sequence is 15 residues long. The CDR3 loop is CASSATSGGSNEQFF. The DNA of the CDR3 is TGTGCCAGCAGCGCGACTAGCGGGGGAAGCAATGAGCAGTTCTTC.

Turning to this clone: The same CDR3 also results from other DNA sequences found in this sample. This rearrangement joins TRBV9 to TRBJ1-1; D gene unclear. The germline gives CDR1 SGDLS, CDR2 YYNGEE. The CDR3 runs to 13 residues. Trimming pared 2 bases from V and 0 bases from J, leaving 5 bases between. This CDR3 is CASSVAVNTEAFF. The CDR3 region has the DNA TGTGCCAGCAGCGTGGCGGTGAACACTGAAGCTTTCTTT.

CDR3 amino acids: CAISGRQGIDGYTF. The CDR3 bases are TGTGCCATCAGTGGCAGACAGGGCATAGATGGCTACACCTTC. This chain joins TRBV10-3 and TRBJ1-2; TRBD1 aligns across 7 bases. Trimming at V came to 4 bases and at J to 6 bases, leaving 8 bases not matched to a gene. CDR3 length: 14 amino acids. Germline CDR1 is ENHRY and CDR2 is SYGVKD.

The chain employs TRBV6-4 and TRBJ1-3, with D unclear. The CDR3 is made up of 14 amino acids. Trimming cost V 7 bases and J 0 bases, with 10 bases left between them. Per the germline V gene, CDR1 is MRHNA and CDR2 is SNTAGT. The CDR3, as DNA: TGTGCCAGCACGGCAGCGACCTCTGGAAACACCATATATTTT. Translating gives CASTAATSGNTIYF.

This chain joins TRBV4-1 and TRBJ1-5; the match to TRBD1 covers 9 bases. The germline CDR1 and CDR2 sequences are MGHRA and YSYEKL. CDR3 length: 18 amino acids. After removal of 1 base from V and 5 bases from J, the junction contained 12 bases not matched to a gene. The CDR3 DNA reads as TGCGCCAGCAGCCAAGGTGTTAGGGGCAGGACAGGGGATCAGCCCCAGCATTTT. Translated, it gives CASSQGVRGRTGDQPQHF.

The genes are TRBV5-1 and TRBJ1-6, with 7 bases lining up with TRBD1. Germline loops: CDR1 SGHRS, CDR2 YFSETQ. The CDR3 is 14 amino acids. The V gene end was trimmed by 3 bases and the J gene end by 6 bases; junction bases not matched to a gene: 3. CDR3: CASSWGQSNSPLHF. The CDR3 region has the DNA TGCGCCAGCAGCTGGGGACAGAGTAATTCACCCCTCCACTTT. Full variable domain (rest looked up from reference TRBV5-1 and TRBJ1-6): KAGVTQTPRYLIKTRGQQVTLSCSPISGHRSVSWYQQTPGQGLQFLFEYFSETQRNKGNFPGRFSGRQFSNSRSEMNVSTLELGDSALYLCASSWGQSNSPLHFGNGTRLTVT.

This clone showed up just once. The V gene is TRBV10-3, the J gene TRBJ1-6, with D unclear. The CDR3 consists of 15 residues. Trimming removed 2 bases from V and 0 bases from J, with 5 bases in between. The germline V gene encodes CDR1 ENHRY and CDR2 SYGVKD. The CDR3 nucleotides read TGTGCCATCAGTGAGGGGAGCTCCTATAATTCACCCCTCCACTTT. As protein: CAISEGSSYNSPLHF.

The CDR3 DNA sequence: TGTGCCAGCGATCGCGGGCCCCAAGAGACCCAGTACTTC. It specifies CASDRGPQETQYF. J is TRBJ2-5 and V is TRBV2; tentatively, D is TRBD2 (5 bases). CDR3 length: 13 amino acids. V dropped 8 bases and J dropped 1 base, with 11 bases sitting between them. The V gene's germline CDR1 is SNHLY and CDR2 FYNNEI. Supplemented by reference TRBV2 and TRBJ2-5, the full variable domain reads EPEVTQTPSHQVTQMGQEVILRCVPISNHLYFYWYRQILGQKVEFLVSFYNNEISEKSEIFDDQFSVERPDGSNFTLKIRSTKLEDSAMYFCASDRGPQETQYFGPGTRLLVL.

This clone showed up just once. The CDR3 DNA follows: TGTGCCAGCAGCTTGGGGACAGGGAATCAGCCCCAGCATTTT. Protein sequence: CASSLGTGNQPQHF. The chain employs TRBV5-8 and TRBJ1-5; 8 bases fit TRBD1. The CDR3 spans 14 residues. Germline lookup yields CDR1 SGHTS and CDR2 YDEGEE. Trimming at V came to 0 bases and at J to 4 bases, leaving 0 bases not matched to a gene.

The V gene is TRBV6-2 or TRBV6-3, the J gene TRBJ2-5; D might be TRBD2 (6 bases). The germline V gene encodes CDR1 MNHEY and CDR2 SVGEGT. V was shortened by 2 bases and J by 5 bases, with 15 bases between the two germline ends. The CDR3 has 15 amino acids. CDR3 DNA: TGTGCCAGCAGTTACGTCTTGGGGACTCAGGAGACCCAGTACTTC. It yields the protein CASSYVLGTQETQYF.

This sequence joins TRBV27 and TRBJ1-2; 9 nucleotides align to TRBD1. The CDR3 extends over 13 amino acids. CDR1 is MNHEY and CDR2 is SMNVEV in the germline V gene (reference sequence). The trim removed 6 bases at V and 7 bases at J, leaving 6 bases unmatched. CDR3 region: CASSQQGAGGYTF. For the CDR3, the DNA is TGTGCCAGCAGCCAACAGGGGGCAGGTGGCTACACCTTC.